The 20 T cell receptor beta chains below all came from one sample that was sequenced in a study of beta chain features in type 1 diabetes. The study reverse transcribed the entire isolated RNA, so it sequenced expressed TCRB transcripts. The repertoire was sequenced with immunoSEQ multiplex PCR; TCRdb's copy has only in-frame clones and lacks some. This table holds 810,000 or so clones, about 17% found once. Sequenced sample: naive CD4+ T cells from blood. These receptors were collected from a woman between 18 and 29 years old in good health.

V usage is TRBV28 and J usage is TRBJ1-2; unclear D gene. Trimming removed 7 bases at V and 3 bases at J, with 9 bases between. In germline, CDR1 is MDHEN, CDR2 SYDVKM. CDR3 length: 12 residues. CDR3 sequence reads: CASNPGYYGYTF. CDR3 nucleotides: TGTGCCAGCAACCCCGGCTACTATGGCTACACCTTC.

V usage is TRBV9 and J usage is TRBJ2-2, with a tentative D call TRBD2 (6 bases). Per germline, CDR1 SGDLS and CDR2 YYNGEE. Trimming shortened V by 10 bases and J by 3 bases, and 13 bases separated the two germline ends. The CDR3 is made up of 13 amino acids. CDR3 coding DNA: TGTGCCTCCTCTAGGAGGGACACCGGGGAGCTGTTTTTT. This sequence encodes CASSRRDTGELFF.

The gene calls are TRBV27 and TRBJ2-7; 8 bases map to TRBD1. Germline V gives CDR1 MNHEY, CDR2 SMNVEV (reference sequence). The junction had 12 bases not matched to a gene; V was cut back by 5 bases and J by 3 bases. This CDR3 is built from 16 residues. The CDR3 DNA reads TGTGCCAGCAGTCCCCTCGGACAGGGAAGGAACTACGAGCAGTACTTC. Encoded protein: CASSPLGQGRNYEQYF.

The J gene is TRBJ2-3, the V gene TRBV7-2, with D uncertain. V gave up 5 bases and J gave up 1 base, with 13 bases separating them. The V gene's germline CDR1 is SGHTA and CDR2 FQGNSA. The CDR3 extends over 15 amino acids. This CDR3 is CASSQDVTGTDTQYF. CDR3 nucleotides: TGTGCCAGCAGCCAAGACGTGACCGGCACAGATACGCAGTATTTT. Based on the CDR3 plus reference TRBV7-2 and TRBJ2-3, the full variable domain is GAGVSQSPSNKVTEKGKDVELRCDPISGHTALYWYRQSLGQGLEFLIYFQGNSAPDKSGLPSDRFSAERTGGSVSTLTIQRTQQEDSAVYLCASSQDVTGTDTQYFGPGTRLTVL.

The sample holds a few counts of this clone. The V and J genes are TRBV25-1 and TRBJ2-1; no clear D gene. Germline V gene data show CDR1 as MGHDK and CDR2 as SYGVNS. The CDR3 runs to 17 residues. V was trimmed by 2 bases and J by 0 bases, leaving 14 bases between them. CDR3 DNA: TGTGCCAGCAGTGAACTTGGCGGCCAAAGCTCCTACAATGAGCAGTTCTTC. Its translation: CASSELGGQSSYNEQFF. The complete variable domain, with remaining parts taken from reference TRBV25-1 and TRBJ2-1, reads EADIYQTPRYLVIGTGKKITLECSQTMGHDKMYWYQQDPGMELHLIHYSYGVNSTEKGDLSSESTVSRIRTEHFPLTLESARPSHTSQYLCASSELGGQSSYNEQFFGPGTRLTVL.

This clone was seen a few times. J is TRBJ2-5 and V is TRBV4-3, with D perhaps TRBD1 (6 bases). The CDR3 length is 17 residues. Trimming left V 1 base short and J 7 bases short, with 22 bases between. In germline, CDR1 is LGHNA, CDR2 YSLEER. The CDR3: CASSQAPIGQLVGTQYF. Written as DNA, the CDR3 is TGCGCCAGCAGCCAAGCTCCAATAGGACAGCTTGTAGGGACCCAGTACTTC.

The V call is TRBV5-4, the J call TRBJ2-3, with unresolved D. Germline CDR1 is SGHNT and CDR2 is YYREEE (reference sequence). The CDR3 spans 15 residues. Trimming removed 0 bases at V and 0 bases at J, with 8 bases between. The CDR3 reads CASSLVGDSTDTQYF. CDR3 nucleotides: TGTGCCAGCAGCTTGGTCGGCGACAGCACAGATACGCAGTATTTT.

This clone was observed a few times. The chain employs TRBV27 and TRBJ2-1, with TRBD2 identical over 14 bases. This CDR3 spans 14 amino acids. Unmatched junction bases numbered 1, after V lost 6 bases and J lost 6 bases. The V gene's germline CDR1 is MNHEY and CDR2 SMNVEV (reference sequence). The CDR3 sequence is CASRGLAGVNEQFF. In DNA form, the CDR3 reads TGTGCCAGCAGGGGACTAGCGGGAGTCAATGAGCAGTTCTTC.

The chain links TRBV7-2 to TRBJ1-5; no clear D. Between the trimmed V and J ends, which lost 2 bases and 7 bases, there was a span of 15 bases. The CDR3 covers 15 residues. Germline-derived CDR1 and CDR2 are SGHTA and FQGNSA. CDR3 bases: TGTGCCAGCAGCTTATTAGGATCCTGGAAACAGCCCCAGCATTTT. Translated, it gives CASSLLGSWKQPQHF.

This clone was picked up a small number of times. This chain uses TRBV7-9 with TRBJ2-7; D perhaps matches TRBD2 (6 bases). CDR3 length equals 15 residues. CDR1 is SEHNR, CDR2 FQNEAQ, per germline (reference sequence). V was trimmed by 8 bases and J by 5 bases, leaving 22 bases between them. The CDR3 DNA reads as TGTGCCAGCTCCGTAGGTCGGGGGTCGTTAGACGAGCAGTACTTC. Its protein is CASSVGRGSLDEQYF.

The V and J genes are TRBV7-9 and TRBJ2-3; 12 nucleotides line up with TRBD2. Germline CDR1 and CDR2: SEHNR and FQNEAQ (reference sequence). CDR3 size: 16 residues. V dropped 5 bases and J dropped 2; count of bases not matched to a gene: 5. CDR3 amino acids: CASSLRLAGVTDTQYF. The CDR3 region has the DNA TGTGCCAGCAGCCTCCGACTAGCGGGAGTCACAGATACGCAGTATTTT.

The chain joins TRBV18 to TRBJ1-1; D may be TRBD1 (6 bases). The CDR3 length is 16 residues. CDR1 and CDR2 from the germline V gene are KGHSH and LQKENI. The germline V and J ends were trimmed by 1 base and 1 base, with 13 bases remaining between them. The CDR3 DNA sequence: TGTGCCAGCTCACCACGGCCAGGGGATACGAACACTGAAGCTTTCTTT. It yields the protein CASSPRPGDTNTEAFF.

CDR3 amino acids: CASSPRDRGSGNTIYF. The DNA of the CDR3 is TGTGCCAGCAGCCCTAGAGATAGGGGCTCTGGAAACACCATATATTTT. This chain joins TRBV7-2 and TRBJ1-3, with D possibly matching TRBD1 (5 bases). The CDR3 is 16 amino acids. Trimming shortened V by 5 bases and J by 0 bases, and 14 bases separated the two germline ends. From germline, CDR1 is SGHTA and CDR2 FQGNSA.

The chain is built from TRBV28 and TRBJ1-2; D remains unclear. V was pared by 2 bases and J by 5 bases, with 18 bases between. Per the germline V gene, CDR1 is MDHEN and CDR2 is SYDVKM. The CDR3 is 16 residues long. CDR3 in amino acids: CASSLRPSRRLYGYTF. The CDR3 DNA reads as TGTGCCAGCAGTTTACGACCGTCCCGCAGGTTATATGGCTACACCTTC.

The chain joins TRBV6-6 to TRBJ2-7, with TRBD1 identical over 7 bases. Losses at the gene ends were 6 bases for V and 3 bases for J; bases not matched to a gene: 2. The CDR3 has 12 residues. Per the germline V gene, CDR1 is MNHNY and CDR2 is SVGAGI (reference sequence). The CDR3, as DNA: TGTGCCAGCAGAAGACAGGGCTACGAGCAGTACTTC. Translation: CASRRQGYEQYF.

The CDR3 sequence: CACVGATGTRYF. The CDR3 DNA reads as TGTGCCTGCGTAGGGGCAACGGGGACAAGGTACTTC. The J gene is TRBJ2-7, the V gene TRBV28, with D maybe TRBD1 (6 bases). V lost 11 bases to trimming and J lost 12 bases, with 23 bases between them. Germline V lookup: CDR1 MDHEN, CDR2 SYDVKM. There are 12 residues in the CDR3.

This clone was counted a few times. The chain joins TRBV5-4 to TRBJ1-1; perhaps TRBD1 as D (5 bases). Per germline, CDR1 SGHNT and CDR2 YYREEE (reference sequence). With 0 bases removed from V and 2 bases from J, the gap between germline ends came to 8 bases. This CDR3 has 14 amino acids. DNA for the CDR3: TGTGCCAGCAGCTTGGCAGGGAGTAACACTGAAGCTTTCTTT. Its protein product is CASSLAGSNTEAFF. The whole variable domain, remainder taken from reference TRBV5-4 and TRBJ1-1, is ETGVTQSPTHLIKTRGQQVTLRCSSQSGHNTVSWYQQALGQGPQFIFQYYREEENGRGNFPPRFSGLQFPNYSSELNVNALELDDSALYLCASSLAGSNTEAFFGQGTRLTVV.

V usage is TRBV7-8 and J usage is TRBJ2-7, with 11 positions matching TRBD2. V lost 1 base, J lost 0 bases, and 5 bases stayed unmatched. This CDR3 comprises 17 residues. The germline gives CDR1 SGHVS, CDR2 FQNEAQ. For the CDR3, the DNA is TGTGCCAGCAGCTTAGTAGGGACTAGCGGCATCTCCTACGAGCAGTACTTC. It specifies CASSLVGTSGISYEQYF.

Turning to this clone: The sample holds other DNA sequences that translate to the same CDR3. The chain joins TRBV28 to TRBJ2-2; 14 bases fit TRBD2. The CDR3 has 16 residues. The germline V gene has CDR1 MDHEN and CDR2 SYDVKM. With 3 bases clipped from V and 7 bases from J, the junction kept 4 bases outside the gene matches. The CDR3 DNA reads TGTGCCAGCAGTTTGTTGGGGACTAGCGGGAGCGGGGAGCTGTTTTTT. Encoded protein: CASSLLGTSGSGELFF.

This sequence joins TRBV6-6 and TRBJ2-1; D might be TRBD2 (6 bases). Germline V gene data show CDR1 as MNHNY and CDR2 as SVGAGI (reference sequence). The CDR3 sequence is 14 residues long. Trimming removed 2 bases from V and 7 bases from J, with 12 bases in between. CDR3 sequence: CASSYGRESNEQFF. CDR3 nucleotides: TGTGCCAGCAGTTACGGACGGGAGTCGAATGAGCAGTTCTTC.